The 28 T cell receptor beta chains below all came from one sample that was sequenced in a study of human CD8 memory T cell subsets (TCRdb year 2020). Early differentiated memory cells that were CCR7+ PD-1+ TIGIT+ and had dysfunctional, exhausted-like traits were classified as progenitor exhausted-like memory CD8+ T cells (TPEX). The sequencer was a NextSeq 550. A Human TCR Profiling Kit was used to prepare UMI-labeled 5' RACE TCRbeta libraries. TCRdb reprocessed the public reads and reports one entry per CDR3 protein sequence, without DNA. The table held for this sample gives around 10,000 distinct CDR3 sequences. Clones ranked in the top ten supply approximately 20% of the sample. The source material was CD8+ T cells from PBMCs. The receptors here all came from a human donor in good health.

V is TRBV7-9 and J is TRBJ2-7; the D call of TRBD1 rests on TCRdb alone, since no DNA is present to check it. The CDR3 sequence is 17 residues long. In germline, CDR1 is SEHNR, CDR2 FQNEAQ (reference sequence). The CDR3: CASSSELRGTGVYEQYF.

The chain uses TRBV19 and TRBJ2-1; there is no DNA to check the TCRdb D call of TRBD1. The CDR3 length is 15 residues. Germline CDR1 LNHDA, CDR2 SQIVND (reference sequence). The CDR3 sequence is CASSIRWGGYNEQFF.

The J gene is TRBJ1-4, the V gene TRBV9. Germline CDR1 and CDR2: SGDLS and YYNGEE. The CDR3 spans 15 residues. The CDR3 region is CASSVVRLVGEKLFF.

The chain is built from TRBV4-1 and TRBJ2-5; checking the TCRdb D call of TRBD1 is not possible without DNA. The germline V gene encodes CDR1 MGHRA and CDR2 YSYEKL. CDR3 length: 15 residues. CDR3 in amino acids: CASSQGSGSQETQYF.

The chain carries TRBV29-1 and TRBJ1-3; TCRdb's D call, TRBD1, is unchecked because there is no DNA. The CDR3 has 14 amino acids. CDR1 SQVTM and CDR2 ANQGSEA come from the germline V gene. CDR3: CSVEFGTPVDTIYF.

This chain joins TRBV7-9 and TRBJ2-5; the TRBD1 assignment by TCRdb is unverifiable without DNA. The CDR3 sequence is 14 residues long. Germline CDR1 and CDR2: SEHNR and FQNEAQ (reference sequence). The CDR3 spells CASHGDSLQETQYF. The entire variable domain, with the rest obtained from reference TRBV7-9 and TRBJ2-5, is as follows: DTGVSQNPRHKITKRGQNVTFRCDPISEHNRLYWYRQTLGQGPEFLTYFQNEAQLEKSRLLSDRFSAERPKGSFSTLEIQRTEQGDSAMYLCASHGDSLQETQYFGPGTRLLVL.

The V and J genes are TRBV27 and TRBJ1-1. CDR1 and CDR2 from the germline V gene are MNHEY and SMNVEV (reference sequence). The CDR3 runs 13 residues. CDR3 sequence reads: CASSLNGYTEAFF.

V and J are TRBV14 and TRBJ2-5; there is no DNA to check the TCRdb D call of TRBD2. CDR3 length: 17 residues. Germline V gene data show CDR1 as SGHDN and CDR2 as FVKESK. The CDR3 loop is CASSLLTERGSQETQYF.

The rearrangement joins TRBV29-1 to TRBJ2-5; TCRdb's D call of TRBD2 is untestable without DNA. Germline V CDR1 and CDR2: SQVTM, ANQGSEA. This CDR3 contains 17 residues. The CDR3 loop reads CSVEDAWEADRVGTQYF.

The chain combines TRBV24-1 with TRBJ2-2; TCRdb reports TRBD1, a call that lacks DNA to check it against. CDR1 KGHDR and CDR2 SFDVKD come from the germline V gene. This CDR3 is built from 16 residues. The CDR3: CATSDKTGYLAGELFF.

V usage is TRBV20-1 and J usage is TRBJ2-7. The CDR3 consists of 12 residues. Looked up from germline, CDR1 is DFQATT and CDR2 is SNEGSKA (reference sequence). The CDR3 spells CSAVESYYEQYF.

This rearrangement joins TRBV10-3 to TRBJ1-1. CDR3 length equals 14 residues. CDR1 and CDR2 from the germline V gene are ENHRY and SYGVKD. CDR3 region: CAISDFPTNTEAFF.

CDR3 amino acids: CASSSTGYEQYF. The V gene is TRBV5-4, the J gene TRBJ2-7; TCRdb's D call, TRBD1, is unchecked because there is no DNA. Germline CDR1 and CDR2: SGHNT and YYREEE (reference sequence). The CDR3 runs 12 residues. Drawing the rest from reference TRBV5-4 and TRBJ2-7, the complete variable domain is ETGVTQSPTHLIKTRGQQVTLRCSSQSGHNTVSWYQQALGQGPQFIFQYYREEENGRGNFPPRFSGLQFPNYSSELNVNALELDDSALYLCASSSTGYEQYFGPGTRLTVT.

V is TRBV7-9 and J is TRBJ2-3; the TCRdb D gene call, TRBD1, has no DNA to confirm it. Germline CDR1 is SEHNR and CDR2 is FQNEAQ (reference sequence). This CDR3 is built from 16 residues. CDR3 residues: CASSPPVGVATDTQYF.

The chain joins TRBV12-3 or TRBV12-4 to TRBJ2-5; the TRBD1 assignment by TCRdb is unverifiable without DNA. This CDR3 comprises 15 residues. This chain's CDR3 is CASSLNRGHQETQYF.

CDR3 region: CASSNSDTQYF. The genes are TRBV5-4 and TRBJ2-3. The CDR3 runs 11 residues. The germline V gene encodes CDR1 SGHNT and CDR2 YYREEE (reference sequence). The variable domain in full, completed from reference TRBV5-4 and TRBJ2-3, reads ETGVTQSPTHLIKTRGQQVTLRCSSQSGHNTVSWYQQALGQGPQFIFQYYREEENGRGNFPPRFSGLQFPNYSSELNVNALELDDSALYLCASSNSDTQYFGPGTRLTVL.

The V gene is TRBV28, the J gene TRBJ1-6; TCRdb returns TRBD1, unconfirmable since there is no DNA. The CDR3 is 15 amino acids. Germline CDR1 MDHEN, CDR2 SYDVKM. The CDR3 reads CASSLTGTGNSPLHF.

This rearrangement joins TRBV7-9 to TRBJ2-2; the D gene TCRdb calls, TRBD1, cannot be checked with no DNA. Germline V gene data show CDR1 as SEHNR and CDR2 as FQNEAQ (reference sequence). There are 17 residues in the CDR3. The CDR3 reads CASNHRDRAPNTGELFF.

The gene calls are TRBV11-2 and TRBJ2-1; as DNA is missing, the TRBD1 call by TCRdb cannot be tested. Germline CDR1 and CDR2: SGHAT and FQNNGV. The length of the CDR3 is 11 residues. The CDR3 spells CASSPGGEQFF.

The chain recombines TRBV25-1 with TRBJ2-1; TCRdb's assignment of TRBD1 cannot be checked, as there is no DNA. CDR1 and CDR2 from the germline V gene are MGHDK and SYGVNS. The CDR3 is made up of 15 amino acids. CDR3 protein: CASSDLTGYWGEQFF.

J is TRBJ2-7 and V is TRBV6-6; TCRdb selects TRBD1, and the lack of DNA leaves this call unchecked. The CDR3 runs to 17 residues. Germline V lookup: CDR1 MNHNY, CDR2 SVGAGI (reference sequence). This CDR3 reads CASSSSVPGGPSYEQYF.

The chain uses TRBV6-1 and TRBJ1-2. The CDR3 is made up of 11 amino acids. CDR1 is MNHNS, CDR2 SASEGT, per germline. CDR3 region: CASSLYYGYTF.

The CDR3 reads CASSRPGQGTYEQYF. The V and J genes are TRBV27 and TRBJ2-7; TCRdb proposes TRBD1, but this gene call is untestable without DNA. This CDR3 has 15 residues. Germline CDR1 MNHEY, CDR2 SMNVEV (reference sequence).

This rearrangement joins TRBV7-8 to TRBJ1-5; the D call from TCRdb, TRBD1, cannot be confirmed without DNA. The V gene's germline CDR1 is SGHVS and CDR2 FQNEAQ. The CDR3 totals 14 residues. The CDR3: CASSIDSRNQPQHF.

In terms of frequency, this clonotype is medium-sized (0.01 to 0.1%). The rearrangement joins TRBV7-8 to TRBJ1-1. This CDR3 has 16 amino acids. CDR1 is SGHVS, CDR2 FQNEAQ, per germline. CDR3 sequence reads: CASSSRADSMNTEAFF.

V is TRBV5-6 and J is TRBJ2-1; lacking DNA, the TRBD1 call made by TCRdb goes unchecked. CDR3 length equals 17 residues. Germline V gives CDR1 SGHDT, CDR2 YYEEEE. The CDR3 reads CASSLASGWSTGNEQFF.

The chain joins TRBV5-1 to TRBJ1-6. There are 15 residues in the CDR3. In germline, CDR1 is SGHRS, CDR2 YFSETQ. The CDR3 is CASSPADLGDSPLHF.

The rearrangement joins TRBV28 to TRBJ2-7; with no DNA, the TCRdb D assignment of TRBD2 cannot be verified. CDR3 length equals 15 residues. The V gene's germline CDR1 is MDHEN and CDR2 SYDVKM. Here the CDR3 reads CASSLTSDGKNEQYF.